Shown below are 20 T cell receptor beta chains from a single sample sequenced in a study of molecular identifiers for immune sequencing clone quantification. TCRdb re-derived calls from the PCR reads in MiXCR, one entry per CDR3 protein. The table shows about half a million distinct CDR3 sequences, with about a fifth occurring only once. Material: naive CD8+ T cells from blood, with Jurkat cell RNA spiked in. As to subset: FACS-sorted CD8+CD4-CCR7+CD45RA+ naive T cells. The receptors shown here come from a human donor in good health. Some libraries in this study had Jurkat cell RNA spiked in.

This clonotype has ten or more counts. The CDR3 here is CASSQRTSGSREQYF. The CDR3 coding sequence is TGCGCCAGCAGCCAACGGACTAGCGGGTCGCGGGAGCAGTACTTC. The chain carries TRBV4-3 and TRBJ2-7; 11 bases agree with TRBD2. Per germline, CDR1 LGHNA and CDR2 YSLEER. CDR3 length: 15 amino acids. Trimming took 2 bases from V and 7 from J; bases not matched to a gene: 7.

This chain uses TRBV10-3 with TRBJ2-7; 7 nucleotides line up with TRBD1. Germline assignment: CDR1 ENHRY and CDR2 SYGVKD. The ends lost 4 bases at V and 4 bases at J; junction bases unmatched: 13. The length of the CDR3 is 16 residues. The CDR3 DNA reads TGTGCCATCAGTGCCGAGAGCTCGGACAGGAGGTACGAGCAGTACTTC. As protein: CAISAESSDRRYEQYF.

This clonotype was found a few times. This chain links TRBV19 with TRBJ2-5; D is ambiguous. The germline CDR1 and CDR2 sequences are LNHDA and SQIVND (reference sequence). There are 15 residues in the CDR3. The germline V and J ends were trimmed by 0 bases and 0 bases, with 8 bases remaining between them. The CDR3 DNA follows: TGTGCCAGTAGTATAGATCAGGAGTACCAAGAGACCCAGTACTTC. Protein: CASSIDQEYQETQYF.

This chain uses TRBV19 with TRBJ1-5, with D perhaps matching TRBD1 (6 bases). The CDR3 contains 14 residues. V was pared by 1 base and J by 3 bases, with 7 bases between. Germline CDR1 and CDR2: LNHDA and SQIVND (reference sequence). The CDR3 loop is CASSIGGANQPQHF. The CDR3 region has the DNA TGTGCCAGTAGTATAGGGGGGGCCAATCAGCCCCAGCATTTT.

This clonotype was counted ten times or more. Its ends do not fully match the called genes, so a read error is possible. This rearrangement joins TRBV5-6 to TRBJ2-7, with TRBD2 matching over 8 bases. Per the germline V gene, CDR1 is SGHDT and CDR2 is YYEEEE. The CDR3 spans 15 residues. In DNA, the CDR3 is TGCGCCAGCAGCTTGGCCAGCGGGAGCTCCTACGAGCAGTACTTC. This sequence encodes CASSLASGSSYEQYF.

This clonotype has more than one count but fewer than ten. J is TRBJ2-3 and V is TRBV7-9, with 10 bases identical to TRBD2. The trim removed 2 bases at V and 2 bases at J, leaving 7 bases unmatched. CDR3 length: 17 residues. Germline lookup yields CDR1 SEHNR and CDR2 FQNEAQ (reference sequence). Written as DNA, the CDR3 is TGTGCCAGCAGCTTAACTCGAGCGGGAGGGTTCACAGATACGCAGTATTTT. It translates to CASSLTRAGGFTDTQYF.

As regards this clonotype: The germline gene is not matched at one end of the junction; a read error may be the cause. This rearrangement joins TRBV27 to TRBJ1-5, with 11 bases fitting TRBD1. Per the germline V gene, CDR1 is MNHEY and CDR2 is SMNVEV (reference sequence). This CDR3 is 18 amino acids long. The CDR3 coding sequence is TGTGTCAGCAGTCCCGGGACAGGGGGACGAATTAGCAATCAGCCCCAGCATTTT. It is translated as CVSSPGTGGRISNQPQHF.

This clonotype was counted many times. The chain has TRBV7-2 and TRBJ2-3, with 8 bases identical to TRBD2. Germline CDR1 and CDR2: SGHTA and FQGNSA. CDR3 length: 15 residues. The V gene end was trimmed by 6 bases and the J gene end by 0 bases; junction bases not matched to a gene: 5. The CDR3 DNA reads TGTGCCAGCAGGGGCGGGGGGTCTAGCACAGATACGCAGTATTTT. It specifies CASRGGGSSTDTQYF.

With regard to this clonotype: A much bigger clone sits one base away, suggesting this may be a read error. Here the CDR3 omits its conserved ending phenylalanine or tryptophan, so a read error is the likely source. V is TRBV29-1 and J is TRBJ2-5; TRBD1 might be the D (6 bases). CDR1 and CDR2 (germline): SQVTM, ANQGSEA. CDR3 length equals 13 residues. The V gene lost 3 bases and the J gene lost 4 bases, with 12 bases spanning the gap. The CDR3 spells CSVEWGLGETQYL. The DNA of the CDR3 is TGCAGCGTTGAGTGGGGGCTGGGAGAGACCCAGTACCTC.

This clonotype was recorded once. This sequence joins TRBV6-2 or TRBV6-3 and TRBJ1-2, with D maybe TRBD1 (6 bases). The CDR3 length is 16 residues. Germline assignment: CDR1 MNHEY and CDR2 SVGEGT. V dropped 4 bases and J dropped 5 bases, with 20 bases sitting between them. Here the CDR3 DNA reads TGTGCCAGCAGTTTGAGTCGACCGGGGGGCGTTTATGGCTACACCTTC. As protein: CASSLSRPGGVYGYTF.

Only a few counts were recorded for this clonotype. The V gene is TRBV12-3 or TRBV12-4, the J gene TRBJ2-3; TRBD2 might be the D (6 bases). The CDR3 runs to 15 residues. V was pared by 6 bases and J by 0 bases, with 13 bases between. The CDR3 DNA reads TGTGCCAGCAGATATAGCGGTGCTAGCACAGATACGCAGTATTTT. It translates to CASRYSGASTDTQYF.

Turning to this clonotype: Germline is not matched at one junction end, which may reflect a read error. This chain connects TRBV7-9 to TRBJ1-2, with TRBD1 matching 7 bases. The CDR3 length is 13 residues. The germline V gene has CDR1 SEHNR and CDR2 FQNEAQ (reference sequence). DNA of the CDR3: TGTGCCTGCAGCTCCGGGACAGTTAATGGCTACACCTTC. It yields the protein CACSSGTVNGYTF. Full variable domain (remainder filled in from reference TRBV7-9 and TRBJ1-2): DTGVSQNPRHKITKRGQNVTFRCDPISEHNRLYWYRQTLGQGPEFLTYFQNEAQLEKSRLLSDRFSAERPKGSFSTLEIQRTEQGDSAMYLCACSSGTVNGYTFGSGTRLTVV.

This clonotype was seen a handful of times. The genes are TRBV29-1 and TRBJ2-2; TRBD2 aligns across 15 bases. Germline V lookup: CDR1 SQVTM, CDR2 ANQGSEA. Trimming removed 4 bases from V and 2 bases from J; junction bases left unmatched: 8. CDR3 size: 18 residues. The CDR3 is CSVAFGLAGGLNTGELFF. The CDR3 nucleotides read TGCAGCGTTGCATTTGGACTAGCGGGAGGGCTAAACACCGGGGAGCTGTTTTTT.

In this sample, this clonotype turned up many times. V is TRBV30 and J is TRBJ2-1; TRBD1 matches at 9 bases. The CDR3 extends over 15 amino acids. Germline V gene sequence: CDR1 GTSNPN, CDR2 SVGIG (reference sequence). With V trimmed by 3 bases and J by 1 base, 4 bases remained unmatched. CDR3 in DNA: TGTGCCTGGAGCGACGGGACAGGGTCCTACAATGAGCAGTTCTTC. Its translation is CAWSDGTGSYNEQFF.

This clonotype has a handful of counts. The V and J genes are TRBV6-1 and TRBJ2-7; D may be TRBD1 (6 bases). Germline CDR1 is MNHNS and CDR2 is SASEGT. The CDR3 runs 16 residues. V gave up 7 bases and J gave up 5 bases, with 24 bases separating them. The CDR3 here is CASKQGPLMPGDEQYF. Written as DNA, the CDR3 is TGTGCCAGCAAGCAGGGGCCGCTTATGCCCGGGGACGAGCAGTACTTC.

This chain joins TRBV5-6 and TRBJ2-7; the match to TRBD2 covers 11 bases. Germline assignment: CDR1 SGHDT and CDR2 YYEEEE. The length of the CDR3 is 14 residues. The V gene end was trimmed by 4 bases and the J gene end by 4 bases; junction bases not matched to a gene: 4. The DNA of the CDR3 is TGTGCCAGCAGCAGACTAGCGGGGAGTTACGAGCAGTACTTC. It yields the protein CASSRLAGSYEQYF. Drawing the rest from reference TRBV5-6 and TRBJ2-7, the complete variable domain is DAGVTQSPTHLIKTRGQQVTLRCSPKSGHDTVSWYQQALGQGPQFIFQYYEEEERQRGNFPDRFSGHQFPNYSSELNVNALLLGDSALYLCASSRLAGSYEQYFGPGTRLTVT.

The count of this clonotype is one. A much bigger clone sits one base away, suggesting this may be a read error. The rearrangement uses TRBV20-1 and TRBJ2-2, with D perhaps matching TRBD2 (5 bases). Germline CDR1 reads DFQATT; CDR2 reads SNEGSKA (reference sequence). This CDR3 spans 13 amino acids. The chain's CDR3 is CSALGPNTGEPFF. In DNA form, the CDR3 reads TGCAGTGCCCTTGGGCCGAACACCGGGGAGCCGTTTTTT.

The rearrangement uses TRBV19 and TRBJ1-1; TRBD1 agrees at 7 bases. Germline assignment: CDR1 LNHDA and CDR2 SQIVND (reference sequence). CDR3 length: 15 amino acids. The V segment lost 1 base and the J segment 4 bases; nucleotides outside the gene matches: 6. The CDR3 DNA follows: TGTGCCAGTAGTATAGCTTCCAGGGGGGCCACTGAAGCTTTCTTT. Residues: CASSIASRGATEAFF.

This clonotype was observed a few times. The chain employs TRBV3-1 and TRBJ1-2; D call uncertain. The CDR3 contains 14 residues. The V gene's germline CDR1 is LGHDT and CDR2 YNNKEL (reference sequence). V shed 4 bases and J shed 2 bases, with 11 bases lying between them. The CDR3 DNA is TGTGCCAGCAGCCCGTCAACTAGGAACTATGGCTACACCTTC. Amino acids: CASSPSTRNYGYTF. The full variable domain, with the rest looked up from reference TRBV3-1 and TRBJ1-2, is DTAVSQTPKYLVTQMGNDKSIKCEQNLGHDTMYWYKQDSKKFLKIMFSYNNKELIINETVPNRFSPKSPDKAHLNLHINSLELGDSAVYFCASSPSTRNYGYTFGSGTRLTVV.

The chain links TRBV4-1 to TRBJ2-3, with 10 nucleotides matching TRBD1. Germline V CDR1 and CDR2: MGHRA, YSYEKL. V trimming: 2 bases; J trimming: 3 bases; junction bases outside the gene matches: 11. CDR3 size: 18 residues. CDR3 sequence reads: CASSQRVPTGGVTDTQYF. In nucleotides, the CDR3 is TGCGCCAGCAGCCAAAGGGTCCCGACAGGGGGCGTTACAGATACGCAGTATTTT.